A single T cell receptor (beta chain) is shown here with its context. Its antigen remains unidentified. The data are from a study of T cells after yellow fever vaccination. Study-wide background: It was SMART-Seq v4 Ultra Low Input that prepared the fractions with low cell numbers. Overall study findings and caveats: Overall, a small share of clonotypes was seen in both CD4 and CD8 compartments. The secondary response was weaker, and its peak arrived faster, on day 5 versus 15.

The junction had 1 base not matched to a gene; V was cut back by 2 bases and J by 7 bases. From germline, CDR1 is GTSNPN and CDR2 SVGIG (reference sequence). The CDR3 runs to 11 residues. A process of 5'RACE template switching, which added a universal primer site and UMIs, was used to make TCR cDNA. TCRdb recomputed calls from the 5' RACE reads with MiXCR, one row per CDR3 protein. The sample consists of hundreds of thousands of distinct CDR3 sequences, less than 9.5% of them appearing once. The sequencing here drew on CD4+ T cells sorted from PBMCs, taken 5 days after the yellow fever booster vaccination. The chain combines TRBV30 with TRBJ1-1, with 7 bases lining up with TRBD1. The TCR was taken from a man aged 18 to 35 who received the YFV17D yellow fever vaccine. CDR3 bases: TGTGCCTGGAGTTGGGACAGTGAAGCTTTCTTT. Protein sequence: CAWSWDSEAFF.